These 27 T cell receptor beta chains came from one sample sequenced in a study of long-term antiretroviral therapy in people with HIV. At survey level, the immunoSEQ assay was run in its v3.0 version. Assay used: immunoSEQ multiplex PCR; TCRdb lists only in-frame clones, some missing. The top ten hold 20% to 25% of the sample, which has over 15,000 clones, around 80% seen once. The sample was unsorted PBMCs, taken 2.1 years after starting antiretroviral therapy. These receptor sequences come from a man aged 35 to 55 with HIV.

V usage is TRBV18 and J usage is TRBJ1-2; possible D gene TRBD1, 6 bases. Germline CDR1 reads KGHSH; CDR2 reads LQKENI. This CDR3 spans 15 amino acids. The V end lost 6 bases, the J end lost 2 bases, and 16 bases lay between the germline ends. CDR3 in DNA: TGTGCCAGCTCCCCTGGCCGGGACACCAACTATGGCTACACCTTC. This codes for CASSPGRDTNYGYTF. The entire variable domain, with the rest obtained from reference TRBV18 and TRBJ1-2, is as follows: NAGVMQNPRHLVRRRGQEARLRCSPMKGHSHVYWYRQLPEEGLKFMVYLQKENIIDESGMPKERFSAEFPKEGPSILRIQQVVRGDSAAYFCASSPGRDTNYGYTFGSGTRLTVV.

This clone was picked up a small number of times. The chain is built from TRBV4-1 and TRBJ1-5, with unresolved D. V lost 1 base to trimming and J lost 0 bases, with 7 bases between them. The germline V gene has CDR1 MGHRA and CDR2 YSYEKL. The CDR3 runs to 15 residues. The DNA of the CDR3 is TGCGCCAGCAGCCAAGCACAGAATAGCAATCAGCCCCAGCATTTT. Translating gives CASSQAQNSNQPQHF.

This chain links TRBV2 with TRBJ2-3; 8 positions match TRBD2. CDR1 and CDR2 (germline): SNHLY, FYNNEI. CDR3 size: 14 residues. The V segment lost 4 bases and the J segment 6 bases; nucleotides outside the gene matches: 6. The DNA for the CDR3 is TGTGCCAGCAGTGGGGCTGCTAGCGGGGATACGCAGTATTTT. Translating it yields CASSGAASGDTQYF.

In this sample, this clone turned up once. V gene TRBV27 combines with J gene TRBJ1-1; D perhaps matches TRBD1 (5 bases). Germline-derived CDR1 and CDR2 are MNHEY and SMNVEV (reference sequence). The CDR3 is 11 residues long. V was pared by 8 bases and J by 5 bases, with 9 bases between. The CDR3 protein is CASGRGTEAFF. DNA of the CDR3: TGTGCCAGCGGGAGGGGTACTGAAGCTTTCTTT.

J is TRBJ1-6 and V is TRBV5-1; D is perhaps TRBD1 (5 bases). The length of the CDR3 is 14 residues. Trimming pared 3 bases from V and 5 bases from J, leaving 9 bases between. Germline V gene sequence: CDR1 SGHRS, CDR2 YFSETQ. The CDR3 loop reads CASSSGLNNSPLHF. The CDR3 DNA sequence: TGCGCCAGCAGCTCGGGACTAAATAATTCACCCCTCCACTTT. The entire variable domain, with the rest obtained from reference TRBV5-1 and TRBJ1-6, is as follows: KAGVTQTPRYLIKTRGQQVTLSCSPISGHRSVSWYQQTPGQGLQFLFEYFSETQRNKGNFPGRFSGRQFSNSRSEMNVSTLELGDSALYLCASSSGLNNSPLHFGNGTRLTVT.

The CDR3 nucleotides read TGTGCCAGCAGCACACTGAACTCTGGAAACACCATATATTTT. Its translation is CASSTLNSGNTIYF. The chain links TRBV9 to TRBJ1-3; D not certain. V gave up 4 bases and J gave up 0 bases, with 8 bases separating them. Germline assignment: CDR1 SGDLS and CDR2 YYNGEE. The CDR3 has 14 residues.

This sequence joins TRBV9 and TRBJ2-3; TRBD2 aligns across 12 bases. J lost 5 bases, V lost 4 bases, and 8 bases had no gene match. Germline V gene sequence: CDR1 SGDLS, CDR2 YYNGEE. The length of the CDR3 is 16 residues. Here the CDR3 reads CASSPSLAGGLDTQYF. In nucleotides, the CDR3 is TGTGCCAGCAGCCCCTCACTAGCGGGGGGTCTAGATACGCAGTATTTT.

The rearrangement links TRBV27 to TRBJ1-1; the match to TRBD1 covers 11 bases. This CDR3 spans 16 amino acids. Per germline, CDR1 MNHEY and CDR2 SMNVEV (reference sequence). The ends lost 4 bases at V and 5 bases at J; junction bases unmatched: 9. The CDR3 region has the DNA TGTGCCAGCAGTTCCCTAGGACAGGGGGCGTGGACTGAAGCTTTCTTT. The encoded protein is CASSSLGQGAWTEAFF.

This chain connects TRBV28 to TRBJ2-7, with 11 nucleotides matching TRBD1. CDR1 is MDHEN and CDR2 is SYDVKM in the germline V gene. V dropped 8 bases and J dropped 1; count of bases not matched to a gene: 4. The CDR3 is 14 residues long. CDR3 DNA sequence: TGTGCCAGCCGTGGGACAGGGGGTTCCTACGAGCAGTACTTC. Translating gives CASRGTGGSYEQYF.

The V and J genes are TRBV6-6 and TRBJ1-5; D gene ambiguous. Trimming removed 4 bases at V and 5 bases at J, with 12 bases between. In germline, CDR1 is MNHNY, CDR2 SVGAGI (reference sequence). CDR3 length: 14 amino acids. CDR3 protein: CASSLMAGDQPQHF. DNA for the CDR3: TGTGCCAGCAGTTTAATGGCAGGTGATCAGCCCCAGCATTTT.

The chain uses TRBV14 and TRBJ1-2; D is unresolved. The CDR3 spans 14 residues. Trimming stripped 3 bases from V and 3 bases from J, with 11 bases between. CDR1 and CDR2 (germline): SGHDN, FVKESK. CDR3 DNA: TGTGCCAGCAGCCATAGGAGGAGCGACTATGGCTACACCTTC. It encodes CASSHRRSDYGYTF.

The V call is TRBV9, the J call TRBJ1-3; D not resolved. Deletions cut 0 bases from V and 0 bases from J, with 10 bases between. CDR3 length: 16 residues. CDR1 SGDLS and CDR2 YYNGEE come from the germline V gene. DNA for the CDR3: TGTGCCAGCAGCGTAGGCCCCTGGAGCTCTGGAAACACCATATATTTT. Protein sequence: CASSVGPWSSGNTIYF.

J is TRBJ2-3 and V is TRBV7-7, with D maybe TRBD2 (6 bases). Between the trimmed V and J ends, which lost 3 bases and 2 bases, there was a span of 9 bases. The CDR3 contains 14 residues. CDR1 SSHAT and CDR2 FNYEAQ come from the germline V gene (reference sequence). The chain's CDR3 is CASSLGLSTDTQYF. The CDR3 nucleotides read TGTGCCAGCAGCTTGGGACTTTCCACAGATACGCAGTATTTT. The complete variable domain, with remaining parts taken from reference TRBV7-7 and TRBJ2-3, reads GAGVSQSPRYKVTKRGQDVTLRCDPISSHATLYWYQQALGQGPEFLTYFNYEAQPDKSGLPSDRFSAERPEGSISTLTIQRTEQRDSAMYRCASSLGLSTDTQYFGPGTRLTVL.

The chain couples TRBV4-1 to TRBJ1-1, with D tentatively TRBD1 (6 bases). CDR1 is MGHRA and CDR2 is YSYEKL in the germline V gene. V was clipped by 0 bases and J by 0 bases, with 11 bases between them. The CDR3 contains 16 residues. The CDR3 DNA reads as TGCGCCAGCAGCCAAGATCGGACAGTTCTGAACACTGAAGCTTTCTTT. Amino acid sequence: CASSQDRTVLNTEAFF.

This clone is medium-sized (0.01 to 0.1%). The chain joins TRBV10-1 to TRBJ2-2; D ambiguous. Trimming removed 3 bases from V and 4 bases from J, with 6 bases in between. CDR3 length equals 13 residues. Germline CDR1 WNHNN, CDR2 SYGVQD (reference sequence). CDR3 DNA sequence: TGCGCCAGCAGTGAATTGACCACCGGGGAGCTGTTTTTT. Its protein is CASSELTTGELFF.

V and J are TRBV19 and TRBJ1-1; TRBD1 aligns across 7 bases. There are 14 residues in the CDR3. The germline V gene has CDR1 LNHDA and CDR2 SQIVND (reference sequence). Trimming removed 6 bases from V and 8 bases from J; junction bases left unmatched: 12. CDR3 sequence reads: CASRVGGAPREAFF. Written as DNA, the CDR3 is TGTGCCAGTAGAGTAGGGGGCGCCCCCAGGGAAGCTTTCTTT.

This sequence joins TRBV5-1 and TRBJ1-1, with D possibly being TRBD1 (6 bases). The V end was cut by 2 bases, the J end by 1 base, with 9 bases between. Germline lookup yields CDR1 SGHRS and CDR2 YFSETQ. The CDR3 spans 14 residues. The CDR3 coding sequence is TGCGCCAGCAGCTTCGCGACAGGGAACACTGAAGCTTTCTTT. It specifies CASSFATGNTEAFF.

In this sample, this clone turned up a few times. The V call is TRBV7-2, the J call TRBJ2-1; D not certain. Germline V gives CDR1 SGHTA, CDR2 FQGNSA. This CDR3 is 14 amino acids long. V was trimmed by 0 bases and J by 4 bases, leaving 7 bases between them. The CDR3 DNA follows: TGTGCCAGCAGCTTAGCATGGGGATACAATGAGCAGTTCTTC. It codes for CASSLAWGYNEQFF.

This chain connects TRBV18 to TRBJ2-2; D not certain. V lost 3 bases, J lost 7 bases, and 6 bases lay in between. Germline V gene sequence: CDR1 KGHSH, CDR2 LQKENI. This CDR3 has 12 residues. CDR3 sequence: CASSPGRGELFF. The CDR3 DNA sequence: TGTGCCAGCTCACCTGGCCGCGGGGAGCTGTTTTTT. The complete variable domain, with remaining parts taken from reference TRBV18 and TRBJ2-2, reads NAGVMQNPRHLVRRRGQEARLRCSPMKGHSHVYWYRQLPEEGLKFMVYLQKENIIDESGMPKERFSAEFPKEGPSILRIQQVVRGDSAAYFCASSPGRGELFFGEGSRLTVL.

The chain joins TRBV5-1 to TRBJ1-3; D perhaps matches TRBD1 (6 bases). V was clipped by 4 bases and J by 6 bases, with 20 bases between them. Per germline, CDR1 SGHRS and CDR2 YFSETQ. This CDR3 has 16 residues. CDR3 in amino acids: CASSNGQSVPANTIYF. DNA for the CDR3: TGCGCCAGCAGCAATGGACAGTCCGTCCCTGCAAACACCATATATTTT. Based on the CDR3 plus reference TRBV5-1 and TRBJ1-3, the full variable domain is KAGVTQTPRYLIKTRGQQVTLSCSPISGHRSVSWYQQTPGQGLQFLFEYFSETQRNKGNFPGRFSGRQFSNSRSEMNVSTLELGDSALYLCASSNGQSVPANTIYFGEGSWLTVV.

This rearrangement joins TRBV5-4 to TRBJ2-3; possibly TRBD1 or TRBD2 for D (5 bases each). The length of the CDR3 is 16 residues. Trimming took 4 bases from V and 0 from J, leaving 15 bases between them. CDR1 is SGHNT, CDR2 YYREEE, per germline (reference sequence). In DNA form, the CDR3 reads TGTGCCAGCAGCACCAGGGAGCAGGCTAGCACAGATACGCAGTATTTT. Translating it yields CASSTREQASTDTQYF.

The chain carries TRBV5-1 and TRBJ1-1; tentative D call: TRBD1 (5 bases). With 0 bases removed from V and 4 bases from J, the gap between germline ends came to 10 bases. Germline CDR1 reads SGHRS; CDR2 reads YFSETQ. The length of the CDR3 is 14 residues. CDR3 nucleotides: TGCGCCAGCAGCTTGGACAGCGGGGCCACTGAAGCTTTCTTT. Protein product: CASSLDSGATEAFF.

This chain connects TRBV5-1 to TRBJ1-4; no definite D call. CDR1 and CDR2 (germline): SGHRS, YFSETQ. There are 14 residues in the CDR3. V gave up 0 bases and J gave up 0 bases, with 3 bases separating them. The CDR3 sequence: CASSLDSTNEKLFF. The CDR3 DNA reads as TGCGCCAGCAGCTTGGACTCAACTAATGAAAAACTGTTTTTT.

This clone was detected only once. The rearrangement links TRBV7-9 to TRBJ1-4; unclear D gene. The CDR3 spans 15 residues. With 1 base removed from V and 4 bases from J, the gap between germline ends came to 10 bases. CDR1 is SEHNR and CDR2 is FQNEAQ in the germline V gene (reference sequence). CDR3 amino acids: CASSLDQELNEKLFF. In nucleotides, the CDR3 is TGTGCCAGCAGCTTAGATCAGGAGCTTAATGAAAAACTGTTTTTT.

The rearrangement joins TRBV19 to TRBJ2-1; unclear D gene. Germline V lookup: CDR1 LNHDA, CDR2 SQIVND (reference sequence). The CDR3 has 16 amino acids. V lost 3 bases and J lost 0, with 12 bases in between. CDR3 sequence reads: CASSMNRQHSYNEQFF. CDR3 DNA: TGTGCCAGTAGTATGAACAGACAACACTCCTACAATGAGCAGTTCTTC.

The gene calls are TRBV4-1 and TRBJ2-7, with TRBD2 matching 11 bases. The CDR3 loop spans 15 amino acids. Per germline, CDR1 MGHRA and CDR2 YSYEKL. Trimming cost V 4 bases and J 4 bases; bases outside gene matches: 6. CDR3 sequence: CASSLRASGGYEQYF. CDR3 bases: TGCGCCAGCAGCCTTCGGGCTAGCGGGGGGTACGAGCAGTACTTC.

This sequence joins TRBV11-3 and TRBJ2-2; either TRBD1 or TRBD2 may supply D (5 bases each). Germline values: CDR1 SGHNT, CDR2 YENEEA. Trimming removed 3 bases from V and 6 bases from J, with 14 bases in between. The CDR3 is made up of 15 amino acids. CDR3 DNA: TGTGCCAGCAGCTTCCGGGGACGTACTCCCGGGGAGCTGTTTTTT. It is translated as CASSFRGRTPGELFF.